This T cell receptor beta chain was observed in a study of CD4 and CD8 cells across lung adenocarcinoma regions. MiXCR, run by TCRdb on the PCR reads, gives a single entry per CDR3 protein. The profile shows approximately 7,700 distinct CDR3 sequences, roughly 56% of them singletons. The patients had localized lung adenocarcinoma, a non-small cell subtype. Germline V gives CDR1 SGHVS, CDR2 FNYEAQ. This CDR3 has 15 amino acids. The V and J ends lost 0 bases and 13 bases, in that order; junction bases with no gene match: 12. The sequenced sample consisted of CD4+ T cells from the center of a lung tumor. The chain recombines TRBV7-6 with TRBJ2-4; 7 bases map to TRBD2. This clonotype originated in a female donor with lung adenocarcinoma. The CD4 and CD8 labels of this study may be unreliable. The CDR3 nucleotides are TGTGCCAGCAGCTTAGCGGGAGGGCCCTACAATGAGCAGTACTTC. This gives the protein CASSLAGGPYNEQYF.